This note documents a single TCR beta chain sequence. Its target antigen remains unknown. Base qualities were left out, and no much larger clone turns up one base away. The sample holds other DNA sequences that translate to the same CDR3. The cysteine opens and the phenylalanine closes a CDR3 of 13 amino acids. Only the CDR3 portion is preserved as DNA: 39 bases, with reading frame beginning at the first base. At the junction V is shortened by 5 bases and J by 6 bases, with 13 bases in between. The germline V gene yields SGHAT for CDR1 and FQNNGV for CDR2. This entry belongs to a study of blood T cell repertoires in COVID-19 (dated by TCRdb to the early 2020s). For context, the study as a whole: Samples from collaborators originated in the United States, Italy and Spain and spanned both the acute and convalescent phases of COVID-19. The material from the prospective study consisted of cDNA or gDNA derived from T cells, B-cell-depleted T cells, or PBMCs. Deeply sampled blood TCRbeta repertoires from subjects exposed to, actively infected with, or recovered from COVID-19 were included in the dataset. The repertoires were made available in a free public database intended to serve as a resource for research on the immune response to SARS-CoV-2. The samples were drawn from two sources: the first 160 participants of the ongoing ImmuneRACE study, and 950 to 1,500 subjects contributed by 6 global collaborators. A de-identified subject ID, COVID-19 status, age in years and sex were almost always included in the sample metadata. Where available, HLA class I and class II types were taken from metadata supplied by the sample provider and were not determined by assay-based typing.

Broad study findings and their caveats: The quantity of clinical and demographic metadata differed by source and by participant and was supplied without curation.

The immunoSEQ Assay, a bias-controlled multiplex PCR, was used to amplify TCRbeta CDR3 regions from genomic DNA. The published analysis was carried out like this. Nucleated cell counts per sample were estimated from amplification of reference gene primers within the assay. To quantify the absolute abundance of each unique TCRbeta CDR3 rearrangement, sequence reads were collapsed and filtered. For each sample, productive Simpson clonality was calculated as the square root of Simpson's diversity index across productive rearrangements. TCRdb took over this immuneACCESS table, retaining in-frame rearrangements with V and J assigned. Such tables are incomplete; in checked studies, under half of the missing clones stem from an unresolved V gene, and the remainder is unexplained. The D gene and trimming were derived from the DNA, and the V and J assignments and clone size from that table. The sample table lists 190,000 or so clones, roughly 94% of them with a count of one. The top ten clonotypes cover roughly 0.76% of the sample.

At one collaborating source in Seattle, patients were enrolled during active infection and were followed longitudinally through the course of disease. Each collaborating institution followed its own protocols to collect whole blood in K2EDTA tubes. Collaborator samples were shipped for TCRbeta analysis as frozen whole blood, isolated PBMCs, or DNA extracted from either sample type. The sequencing sample was made of peripheral blood. The chain employs TRBV11-2 and TRBJ1-2; a tentative D match to TRBD1 spans 6 bases. The sequence came from a man aged 25 to 40 with COVID-19, enrolled during active disease. Read as DNA, the sequence is TGTGCCAGCAGCCCACGGGGGGGGCATGGCTACACCTTC. Its protein product is CASSPRGGHGYTF.